This T cell receptor (beta chain) was documented in a study of human T cells and chemical hapten exposure (dated by TCRdb to 2020 to 2022). Regarding the study in general: Libraries were pooled for sequencing, and variation in per-sample TCR yields was attributed mainly to small differences in library volumes within the pool. Both TCR alpha and TCR beta chains were sequenced from each blood RNA sample. In alopecia patients, the study followed how the peripheral blood TCR repertoire changed in vivo over primary and secondary sensitization to diphenylcyclopropenone (DPC), a hapten. General conclusions and limits of the study: After repeated subsampling, the strength of the expansion versus patch-test correlation and the threshold at which it became significant changed. DPC sensitization did not change the number of TCRs with a frequency above 1 in 1000, and there was no evidence of changes in global repertoire structure.

To prepare the library, 5' RACE was applied. Reads for this sample came from an Illumina MiSeq. During library preparation, unique molecular identifiers were attached to individual cDNA molecules so that TCRs could be counted in a quantitative, reproducible way. Processing in the source paper ran as follows. The median number of TCRs per sample was approximately 98,000, ranging from about 20,000 to 690,600. V, J and CDR3 annotation of the TCR reads was performed with the Decombinator software suite. For PS versus PT1 abundance plots, all samples were subsampled to the same number of TCRs (28,000). TCRs were defined as expanded if absent before sensitization and observed at least eight times at the 2-week time point. The public reads were run again by TCRdb, first through fastp at Q25 and then through MiXCR, and only productive beta chains were kept. Records with the same CDR3 protein are collapsed into one entry carrying the most frequent genes and DNA. V and J calls and clone size were set by TCRdb, not the authors. Present in this sample are around 140,000 distinct CDR3 sequences, approximately 4% of which were seen just once. Of the sample, about 1.3% is held by the ten largest clones.

Total RNA was extracted from unfractionated whole blood that had been collected in Tempus Blood RNA tubes. Five healthy volunteers served as TCR sequencing controls and were bled at day 0, 2 weeks and 6 weeks. This clonotype was observed many times. The specificity of this receptor is unknown. No clone much larger than this one lies a single base away; base qualities are absent. Based on the germline V gene (reference sequence), the CDR1 and CDR2 sequences are PRHDT and FYEKMQ. V trim: 4 bases; J trim: 9 bases; unmatched bases: 12. The CDR3 starts with the cysteine, ends with the phenylalanine, and has 17 residues. Kept here is only the CDR3 DNA, which spans 51 bases and is read in frame from base 1.

This TCR was sampled from a female donor in good health. The V gene is TRBV13 and the J gene is TRBJ2-1; 13 junctional bases match TRBD2. The DNA reads TGTGCCAGCAGCTCGGGACTAGCGGGAAGCCCAGGAAGTGAGCAGTTCTTC. It codes for CASSSGLAGSPGSEQFF.